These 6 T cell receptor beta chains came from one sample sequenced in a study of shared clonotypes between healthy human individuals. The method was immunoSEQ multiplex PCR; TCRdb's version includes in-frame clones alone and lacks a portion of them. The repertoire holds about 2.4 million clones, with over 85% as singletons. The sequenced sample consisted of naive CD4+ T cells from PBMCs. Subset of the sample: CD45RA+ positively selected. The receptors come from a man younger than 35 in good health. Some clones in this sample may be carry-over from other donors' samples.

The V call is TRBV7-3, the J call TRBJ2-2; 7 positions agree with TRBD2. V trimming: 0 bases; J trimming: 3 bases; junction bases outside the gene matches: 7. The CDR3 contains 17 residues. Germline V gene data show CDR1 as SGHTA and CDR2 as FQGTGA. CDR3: CASSLTPSGKHTGELFF. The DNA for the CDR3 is TGTGCCAGCAGCTTAACCCCTAGCGGAAAACACACCGGGGAGCTGTTTTTT.

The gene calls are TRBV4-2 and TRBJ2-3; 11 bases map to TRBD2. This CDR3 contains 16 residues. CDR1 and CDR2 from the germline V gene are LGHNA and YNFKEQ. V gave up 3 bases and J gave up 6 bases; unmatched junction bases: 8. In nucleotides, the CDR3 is TGTGCCAGCAGCCACCCGACTAGCGGGATGGTCGATACGCAGTATTTT. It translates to CASSHPTSGMVDTQYF.

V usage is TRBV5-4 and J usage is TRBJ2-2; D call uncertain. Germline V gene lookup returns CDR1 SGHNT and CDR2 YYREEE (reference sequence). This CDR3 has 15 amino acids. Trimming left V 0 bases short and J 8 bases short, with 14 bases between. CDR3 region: CASSLGGRSAGELFF. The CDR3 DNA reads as TGTGCCAGCAGCTTGGGTGGTCGCTCGGCGGGGGAGCTGTTTTTT. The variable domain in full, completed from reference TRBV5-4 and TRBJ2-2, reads ETGVTQSPTHLIKTRGQQVTLRCSSQSGHNTVSWYQQALGQGPQFIFQYYREEENGRGNFPPRFSGLQFPNYSSELNVNALELDDSALYLCASSLGGRSAGELFFGEGSRLTVL.

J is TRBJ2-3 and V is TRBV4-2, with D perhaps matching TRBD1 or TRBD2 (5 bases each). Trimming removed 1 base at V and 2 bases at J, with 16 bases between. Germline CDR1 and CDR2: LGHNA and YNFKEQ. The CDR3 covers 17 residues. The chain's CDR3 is CASSQAEGVGVTDTQYF. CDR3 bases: TGTGCCAGCAGCCAAGCTGAGGGAGTAGGGGTCACAGATACGCAGTATTTT.

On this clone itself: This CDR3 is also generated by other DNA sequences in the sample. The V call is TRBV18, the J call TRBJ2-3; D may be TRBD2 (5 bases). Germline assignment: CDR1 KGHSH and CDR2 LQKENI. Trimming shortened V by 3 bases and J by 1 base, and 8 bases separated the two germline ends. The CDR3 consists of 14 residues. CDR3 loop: CASSPVGGTDTQYF. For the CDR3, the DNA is TGTGCCAGCTCACCGGTCGGGGGCACAGATACGCAGTATTTT.

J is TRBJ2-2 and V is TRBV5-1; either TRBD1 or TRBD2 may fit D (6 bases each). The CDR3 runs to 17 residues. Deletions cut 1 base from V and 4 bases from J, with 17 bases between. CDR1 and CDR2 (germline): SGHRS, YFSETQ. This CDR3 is CASSLPPVGGGTGELFF. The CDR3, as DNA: TGCGCCAGCAGCTTGCCCCCGGTGGGGGGCGGCACCGGGGAGCTGTTTTTT.